This T cell receptor beta chain stems from a study of blood T cells in healthy people across ages. A second PCR, run for about 7 to 11 cycles, used a sample-barcoded 5' primer plus a J-beta primer mix. Via MiXCR, TCRdb re-called the 5' RACE reads, giving one row per CDR3 protein. The sample holds 1.4 million to 1.5 million distinct CDR3 sequences, roughly 45% seen once. This clonotype has just a few counts. This TCR was sampled from a woman aged 18-30 years in good health. Sequences were obtained from blood.

The CDR3 DNA follows: TGTGCCAGCAGCCCCCCCGGGACTAGGCACAATGAGCAGTTCTTC. It specifies CASSPPGTRHNEQFF. The J gene is TRBJ2-1, the V gene TRBV7-9, with TRBD2 matching 8 bases. There are 15 residues in the CDR3. With 5 bases clipped from V and 5 bases from J, the junction kept 8 bases outside the gene matches. Germline CDR1 and CDR2: SEHNR and FQNEAQ (reference sequence).